This T cell receptor beta chain was sequenced in a study of shared clonotypes between healthy human individuals. For every subset, genomic DNA was evenly distributed across several immunoSEQ plates. TCRdb's table, derived via immunoSEQ multiplex PCR, lists solely in-frame clones and lacks some. The sample shows 550,000 to 850,000 clones, about 74% of them seen only once. V shed 1 base, J shed 9 bases, and the junction held 11 bases outside the gene matches. The CDR3 is made up of 17 amino acids. CDR1 is LGHNA and CDR2 is YNFKEQ in the germline V gene. The V gene is TRBV4-2, the J gene TRBJ2-4; TRBD2 matches at 11 bases. The receptor's source is a woman under 40 in good health. Sequencing was performed on memory CD4+ T cells sorted from blood. Documented subset: CD45RA-negative fraction. CDR3 sequence reads: CASSQVGTIAGGVIQYF. As DNA, the CDR3 is TGTGCCAGCAGCCAAGTTGGTACGATAGCGGGAGGGGTCATTCAGTACTTC.